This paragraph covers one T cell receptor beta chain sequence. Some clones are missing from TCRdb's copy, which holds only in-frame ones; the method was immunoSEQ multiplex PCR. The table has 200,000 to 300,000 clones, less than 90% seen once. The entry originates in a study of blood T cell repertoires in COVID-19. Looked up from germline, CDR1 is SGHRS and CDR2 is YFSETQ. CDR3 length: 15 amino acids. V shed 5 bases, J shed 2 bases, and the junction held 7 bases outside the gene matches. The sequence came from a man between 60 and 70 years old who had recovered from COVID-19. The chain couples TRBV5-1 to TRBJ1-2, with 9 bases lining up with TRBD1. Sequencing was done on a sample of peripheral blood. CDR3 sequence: CASRHSTGGNYGYTF. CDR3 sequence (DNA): TGCGCCAGCAGACATTCGACAGGGGGGAACTATGGCTACACCTTC.